The 10 T cell receptor beta chains below come from one sample, sequenced in a study of Graves' ophthalmopathy and Graves' hyperthyroidism. CDR3 regions of TCR beta were amplified from RNA transcripts. After a first-round RT-PCR with HTBI primers, a second-round multiplex PCR was run. MiXCR was run by TCRdb on the multiplex PCR reads, yielding one entry per CDR3 protein. Here the sample spans about 700,000 distinct CDR3 sequences, over 40% being singletons. The sample consisted of peripheral blood. The receptors come from an adult man with Graves' ophthalmopathy.

Points on this clonotype: Because the CDR3 is missing its conserved closing phenylalanine or tryptophan, this is likely a read error. No DNA is shown, since the ends of the CDR3 on it are uncertain; the CDR3 is the one TCRdb lists. The chain joins TRBV7-9 to TRBJ2-5; the table's D call TRBD1 went unverified against the DNA. Germline values: CDR1 SEHNR, CDR2 FQNEAQ (reference sequence). The CDR3 has 9 amino acids, counting both end residues. CDR3 residues: CAQPGDANT.

This clonotype has ten or more counts. The chain joins TRBV2 to TRBJ1-3; weak D call: TRBD1 (5 bases). This CDR3 has 16 residues. Germline loops: CDR1 SNHLY, CDR2 FYNNEI. V lost 0 bases and J 4 bases, leaving 13 bases between the germline ends. CDR3 bases: TGTGCCAGCAGTGAAGCCCGGAACCGACAGGGAAACACCATATATTTT. This gives the protein CASSEARNRQGNTIYF.

The rearrangement joins TRBV24-1 to TRBJ2-5; 8 bases agree with TRBD1. V was clipped by 3 bases and J by 0 bases; unmatched bases: 5. Germline V gives CDR1 KGHDR, CDR2 SFDVKD. There are 16 residues in the CDR3. The DNA for the CDR3 is TGTGCCACCAGTGATGACCGGGACAGGAACCAAGAGACCCAGTACTTC. Translation: CATSDDRDRNQETQYF.

This sequence joins TRBV24-1 and TRBJ2-2; no clear D gene. Trimming removed 4 bases from V and 1 base from J, with 6 bases in between. CDR1 and CDR2 from the germline V gene are KGHDR and SFDVKD. CDR3 length: 14 amino acids. The CDR3 region is CATSEFLNTGELFF. Written as DNA, the CDR3 is TGTGCCACCAGTGAATTCTTGAACACCGGGGAGCTGTTTTTT.

This clonotype was detected only once. V gene TRBV29-1 combines with J gene TRBJ2-5; 7 nucleotides agree with TRBD2. This CDR3 is 13 amino acids long. After removal of 6 bases from V and 4 bases from J, the junction contained 8 bases not matched to a gene. Looked up from germline, CDR1 is SQVTM and CDR2 is ANQGSEA. The CDR3 loop is CSVAELASETQYF. The CDR3 nucleotides read TGCAGCGTGGCAGAACTAGCGTCAGAGACCCAGTACTTC.

This clonotype was picked up many times. The gene calls are TRBV5-1 and TRBJ1-2; a possible D gene is TRBD1 (5 bases). Germline V lookup: CDR1 SGHRS, CDR2 YFSETQ. Trimming removed 4 bases from V and 3 bases from J, with 13 bases in between. The CDR3 is 14 amino acids. CDR3 in amino acids: CASSPRPRDYGYTF. The CDR3 region has the DNA TGCGCCAGCAGCCCCCGCCCCAGGGACTATGGCTACACCTTC.

At least ten counts were recorded for this clonotype. V usage is TRBV29-1 and J usage is TRBJ1-2, with D perhaps matching TRBD1 (5 bases). Between the trimmed V and J ends, which lost 7 bases and 6 bases, there was a span of 15 bases. Germline V CDR1 and CDR2: SQVTM, ANQGSEA. The CDR3 extends over 12 amino acids. In nucleotides, the CDR3 is TGCAGCGCGGGACGAGCTCGGAATGGCTACACCTTC. It encodes CSAGRARNGYTF.

This chain uses TRBV24-1 with TRBJ1-5; D unclear. Germline assignment: CDR1 KGHDR and CDR2 SFDVKD. There are 14 residues in the CDR3. The ends were cut back, 3 bases at V and 14 bases at J, with 19 bases in the middle. CDR3 in amino acids: CATSDGLAGGYEHF. The CDR3 nucleotides are TGTGCCACCAGTGATGGTCTAGCGGGAGGCTACGAGCATTTT.

This clonotype was counted at least ten times. One junction end does not reproduce the germline sequence, and a read error may be involved. The genes are TRBV11-2 and TRBJ1-1; 8 bases map to TRBD1. The CDR3 length is 14 residues. Looked up from germline, CDR1 is SGHAT and CDR2 is FQNNGV. The CDR3 DNA reads as TGCGCCAGCAGCTTGGACAGGGTGAACACTGAAGCTTTCTTT. It encodes CASSLDRVNTEAFF.

The chain uses TRBV29-1 and TRBJ2-5; TRBD1 or TRBD2 may be the D gene (7 bases each). V lost 4 bases and J lost 5, with 14 bases in between. The CDR3 is 13 amino acids. Germline V CDR1 and CDR2: SQVTM, ANQGSEA. The CDR3 sequence is CSVGQGGRETQYF. CDR3 DNA: TGCAGCGTTGGACAGGGAGGGCGTGAGACCCAGTACTTC.